The clone carrying this TCR beta chain was recorded once. What it binds is not known. One end of the junction is discordant with germline, which a read error may explain. The CDR3 is 16 amino acids. Germline CDR1 reads SGHVS; CDR2 reads FQNEAQ. This sample was taken from a study of identical twins. Findings of the study overall: Models underestimated TCR alpha sharing (out-of-frame) in monozygotic twins.

TCRdb independently ran MiXCR on the 5' RACE reads; one entry per CDR3 protein. The sample shows hundreds of thousands of distinct CDR3 sequences, around 7.5% of them seen only once. These data also formed part of another study, on yellow fever vaccine responses in identical twins.

The sample comprised PBMCs. The rearrangement links TRBV7-8 to TRBJ2-7; 12 bases are shared with TRBD2. The receptor was derived from a woman younger than 30 in good health. CDR3 nucleotide sequence: TGTGCCAGCAGCCTCAAGAGGACTAGCGGGACCTACGAGCAGAACTTC. It specifies CASSLKRTSGTYEQNF.